These 2 T cell receptor beta chains were all obtained from the same sample, sequenced in a study of cytomegalovirus exposure and HLA in healthy donors. TCRdb's table, derived via immunoSEQ multiplex PCR, lists solely in-frame clones and lacks some. This sample carries 150,000 to 200,000 clones, about 84% of them seen once, and the ten largest clones take about 1.5%. Material for sequencing was PBMCs. These receptors were collected from a woman younger than 30 in good health and CMV-seronegative.

The gene calls are TRBV19 and TRBJ2-6; D perhaps matches TRBD1 (6 bases). Trimming pared 2 bases from V and 3 bases from J, leaving 8 bases between. This CDR3 contains 15 residues. Germline CDR1 and CDR2: LNHDA and SQIVND (reference sequence). DNA of the CDR3: TGTGCCAGTAGTATACAGGGGAATGGGGCCAACGTCCTGACTTTC. This sequence encodes CASSIQGNGANVLTF.

V usage is TRBV29-1 and J usage is TRBJ1-1; weak D call: TRBD1 (5 bases). In germline, CDR1 is SQVTM, CDR2 ANQGSEA. With 7 bases removed from V and 4 bases from J, the gap between germline ends came to 25 bases. The CDR3 runs to 16 residues. DNA for the CDR3: TGCAGCGGTGGGGGGTTAATAAATAAAGGTCTCACTGAAGCTTTCTTT. This gives the protein CSGGGLINKGLTEAFF.